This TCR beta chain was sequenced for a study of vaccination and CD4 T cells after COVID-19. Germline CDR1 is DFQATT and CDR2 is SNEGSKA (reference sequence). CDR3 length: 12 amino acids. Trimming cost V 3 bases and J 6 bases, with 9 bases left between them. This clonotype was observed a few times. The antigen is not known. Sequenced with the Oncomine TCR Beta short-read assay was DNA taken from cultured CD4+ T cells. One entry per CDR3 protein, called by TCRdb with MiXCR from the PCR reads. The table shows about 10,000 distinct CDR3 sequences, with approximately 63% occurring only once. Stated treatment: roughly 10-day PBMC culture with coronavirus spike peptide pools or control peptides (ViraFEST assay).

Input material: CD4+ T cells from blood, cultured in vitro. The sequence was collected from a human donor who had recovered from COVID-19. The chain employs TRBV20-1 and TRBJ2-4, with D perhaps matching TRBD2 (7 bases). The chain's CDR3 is CSARGGANIQYF. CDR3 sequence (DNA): TGCAGTGCTAGGGGGGGGGCAAACATTCAGTACTTC.